This TCR beta chain was identified in a study of cytomegalovirus exposure and HLA in healthy donors. On this clone: As yet, its antigen is unknown.

PCR involved 60 Vbeta and 13 Jbeta primers. Clones were sequenced by immunoSEQ multiplex PCR, and TCRdb holds only the in-frame ones, with some missing. The sample holds 150,000 to 200,000 clones, around 80% seen once. The trim removed 7 bases at V and 2 bases at J, leaving 5 bases unmatched. Looked up from germline, CDR1 is LNHDA and CDR2 is SQIVND (reference sequence). The length of the CDR3 is 14 residues. Study-wide results and caveats: The authors enumerated 150 to 200 TCR beta chains as linked to cytomegalovirus. Researchers reportedly found TCR beta sequences accurately predicted most subjects' HLA-A and HLA-B alleles. One variant, a missense change in DCLRE1C, was linked in a later analysis to TCR beta V- and J-gene trimming.

The TCR originated in a young woman in good health and CMV-seronegative. This chain uses TRBV19 with TRBJ1-3, with 7 bases matching TRBD1. The sample was PBMCs. The CDR3 reads CASMTGNPGNTIYF. The DNA for the CDR3 is TGTGCCAGTATGACAGGGAATCCTGGAAACACCATATATTTT. Complete variable domain (other parts from reference TRBV19 and TRBJ1-3): DGGITQSPKYLFRKEGQNVTLSCEQNLNHDAMYWYRQDPGQGLRLIYYSQIVNDFQKGDIAEGYSVSREKKESFPLTVTSAQKNPTAFYLCASMTGNPGNTIYFGEGSWLTVV.